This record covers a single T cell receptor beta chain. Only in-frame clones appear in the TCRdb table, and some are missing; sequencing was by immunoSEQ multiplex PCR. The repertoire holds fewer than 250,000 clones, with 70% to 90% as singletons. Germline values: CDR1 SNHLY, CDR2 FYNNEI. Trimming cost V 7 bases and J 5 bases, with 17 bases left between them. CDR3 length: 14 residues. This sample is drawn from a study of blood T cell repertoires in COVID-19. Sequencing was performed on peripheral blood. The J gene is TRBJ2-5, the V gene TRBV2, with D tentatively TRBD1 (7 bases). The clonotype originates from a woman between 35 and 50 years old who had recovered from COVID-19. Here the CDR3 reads CASTRGVAGETQYF. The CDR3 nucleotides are TGTGCCAGCACCAGGGGGGTAGCCGGGGAGACCCAGTACTTC.